This T cell receptor (beta chain) was identified in a study of T cells in Graves' hyperthyroidism and ophthalmopathy. Across the whole study: Peripheral blood was collected at initial diagnosis, before any treatment.

TCR beta CDR3 regions were amplified from RNA. Carried out on the TCR CDR3, a first-round RT-PCR used the HTBI primer set. In TCRdb, the multiplex PCR reads were re-called with MiXCR into one record per CDR3 protein. The repertoire includes fewer than 600,000 distinct CDR3 sequences, 14% of them detected once, and around 13% sits in the top ten. This clonotype showed up just a few times. Its antigen is unknown. Germline V gene sequence: CDR1 MNHNS, CDR2 SASEGT. The CDR3 extends over 14 amino acids. V dropped 6 bases and J dropped 6 bases, with 18 bases sitting between them. Study-level points and caveats: From stable hyperthyroidism, ophthalmopathy was separated by a 13 V-J model. Model predictions of ophthalmopathy came a median 6.5 months before onset.

Exclusion of a patient resulted from uncontrolled infection, other autoimmune disease, pregnancy or lactation. This TCR came from a middle-aged woman with Graves' hyperthyroidism. The chain is built from TRBV6-1 and TRBJ2-7; D remains unclear. Input material: blood. The CDR3 reads CASSDLGFKAEQYF. CDR3 sequence (DNA): TGTGCCAGCAGCGACTTGGGGTTTAAAGCCGAGCAGTACTTC.